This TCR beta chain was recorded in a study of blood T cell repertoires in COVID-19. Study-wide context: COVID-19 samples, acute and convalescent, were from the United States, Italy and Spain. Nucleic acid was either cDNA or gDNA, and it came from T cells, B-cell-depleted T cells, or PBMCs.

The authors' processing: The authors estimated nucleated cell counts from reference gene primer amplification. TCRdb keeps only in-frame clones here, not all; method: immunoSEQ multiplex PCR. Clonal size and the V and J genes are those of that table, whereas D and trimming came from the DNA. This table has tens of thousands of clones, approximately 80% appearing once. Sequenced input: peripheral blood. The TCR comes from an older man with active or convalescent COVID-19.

CDR3 in amino acids: CASRNSGTGYEAFF. The CDR3 DNA follows: TGTGCCAGCAGGAACTCCGGGACAGGGTACGAAGCTTTCTTT. The J gene is TRBJ1-1, the V gene TRBV6-5, with 9 bases aligning to TRBD1. This CDR3 contains 14 residues. Germline values: CDR1 MNHEY, CDR2 SVGAGI. V lost 6 bases, J lost 8 bases, and 10 bases stayed unmatched.